This is a list of T cell receptor beta chains from one sample in a study of blood T cell repertoires in COVID-19. Libraries were prepared by immunoSEQ multiplex PCR; TCRdb keeps only in-frame clonotypes and omits some of them. The data hold 100,000 to 120,000 clones, with 87% observed a single time. Sequencing used peripheral blood. Every receptor here comes from a human donor in a cohort sampled during active COVID-19. Each CDR3 is given with its conserved first and last residue. D genes are given only for firm matches. Where a row states a size, it is once, few, many or the class of an expanded clone; other rows omit it.

length: 19; J: TRBJ2-1; V: TRBV19; size: -; D: TRBD1; DNA: TGTGCCGCCCTCCCGTGGGGGACAGAGCAAAAAAGCTCCTACAATGAGCAGTTCTTC; CDR3: CAALPWGTEQKSSYNEQFF
length: 14; J: TRBJ2-7; V: TRBV21-1; size: -; D: -; DNA: TGTGCCAGCAGCGTACACAGGGGCCCCTACGAGCAGTACTTC; CDR3: CASSVHRGPYEQYF
length: 13; J: TRBJ1-1; V: TRBV18; size: once; D: -; DNA: TGTGCCAGCTCACGCGGCGAGAACACTGAAGCTTTCTTT; CDR3: CASSRGENTEAFF
length: 15; J: TRBJ2-3; V: TRBV6-6; size: once; D: TRBD1; DNA: TGTGCCAGCACACTGACAGGGGGCAGGACAGATACGCAGTATTTT; CDR3: CASTLTGGRTDTQYF
length: 15; J: TRBJ1-1; V: TRBV3-1/TRBV3-2; size: -; D: -; DNA: TGTGCCAGCAGCCCAGGATTGGTTGGGAGAACTGAAGCTTTCTTT; CDR3: CASSPGLVGRTEAFF
length: 13; J: TRBJ2-2; V: TRBV19; size: -; D: -; DNA: TGTGCCAGTAGTATCTACCTAGACGGGGAGCTGTTTTTT; CDR3: CASSIYLDGELFF
length: 14; J: TRBJ1-1; V: TRBV7-2; size: few; D: -; DNA: TGTGCCAGCAGCTTAGGTGCGCGCTCCTCAGAAGCTTTCTTT; CDR3: CASSLGARSSEAFF
length: 14; J: TRBJ1-1; V: TRBV7-2; size: -; D: -; DNA: TGTGCCAGCAGCTTAGTTTACAGGGACACTGAAGCTTTCTTT; CDR3: CASSLVYRDTEAFF
length: 13; J: TRBJ2-1; V: TRBV2; size: few; D: -; DNA: TGTGCCAGCAGTGAAGGGTATGGGCGGGAAAAGTTCTTC; CDR3: CASSEGYGREKFF
length: 16; J: TRBJ1-5; V: TRBV19; size: -; D: -; DNA: TGTGCCAGTAGTATAATTGGACAGACCAACAATCAGCCCCAGCATTTT; CDR3: CASSIIGQTNNQPQHF
length: 13; J: TRBJ2-7; V: TRBV6-5; size: -; D: -; DNA: TGTGCCAGCAGTCAGGGATTTACCTACGAGCAGTACTTC; CDR3: CASSQGFTYEQYF
length: 15; J: TRBJ1-6; V: TRBV19; size: -; D: TRBD1; DNA: TGTGCCAGTAGGTACCGGGACAGAGAAAATTCACCCCTCCACTTT; CDR3: CASRYRDRENSPLHF
length: 13; J: TRBJ1-2; V: TRBV6-6; size: -; D: TRBD1; DNA: TGTGCCAGCAGTTACGAGGACAGGGGGCTCTACACCTTC; CDR3: CASSYEDRGLYTF
length: 15; J: TRBJ2-3; V: TRBV5-1; size: -; D: -; DNA: TGCGCCAGCAGCCCAACCGGGACAACCGCAGATACGCAGTATTTT; CDR3: CASSPTGTTADTQYF
length: 17; J: TRBJ2-1; V: TRBV18; size: -; D: -; DNA: TGTGCCAGCTCACCACCGGAGGTGATCTCTCTCTACAATGAGCAGTTCTTC; CDR3: CASSPPEVISLYNEQFF
length: 16; J: TRBJ1-3; V: TRBV7-9; size: -; D: -; DNA: TGTGCCAGCAGCTTACAGGAATTCCGCTCTGGAAACACCATATATTTT; CDR3: CASSLQEFRSGNTIYF
length: 15; J: TRBJ1-5; V: TRBV27; size: once; D: TRBD1; DNA: TGTGCCAGCAGTGCCGGGACAGGGAGTAATCAGCCCCAGCATTTT; CDR3: CASSAGTGSNQPQHF
length: 16; J: TRBJ2-5; V: TRBV5-1; size: -; D: -; DNA: TGCGCCAGCAGCTTGGATGGAGGACGGAGGCAAGAGACCCAGTACTTC; CDR3: CASSLDGGRRQETQYF
length: 14; J: TRBJ1-6; V: TRBV30; size: -; D: -; DNA: TGTGCCTGGACCCTAGGGGCCAGGGGATCACCCCTCCACTTT; CDR3: CAWTLGARGSPLHF
length: 14; J: TRBJ2-3; V: TRBV10-3; size: few; D: TRBD1; DNA: TGTGCCATCAGGACAGGGGGAGACGGGGATACGCAGTATTTT; CDR3: CAIRTGGDGDTQYF
length: 13; J: TRBJ2-5; V: TRBV5-4; size: -; D: -; DNA: TGTGCCACCGTCCGTGAGGGGGGGGAGACCCAGTACTTC; CDR3: CATVREGGETQYF
length: 19; J: TRBJ2-2; V: TRBV7-2; size: -; D: TRBD2; DNA: TGTGCCAGCAGCTTAGCCCGAGGGGACCGGGGGGGCAGGACCGGGGAGCTGTTTTTT; CDR3: CASSLARGDRGGRTGELFF
length: 13; J: TRBJ2-5; V: TRBV11-2; size: -; D: TRBD2; DNA: TGTGCCAGCAGCTTATCTAGCGGGGAGACCCAGTACTTC; CDR3: CASSLSSGETQYF
length: 14; J: TRBJ2-2; V: TRBV19; size: -; D: -; DNA: TGTGCCAGTAGTATATACAGTATCACCGGGGAGCTGTTTTTT; CDR3: CASSIYSITGELFF
length: 16; J: TRBJ2-3; V: TRBV24-1; size: once; D: -; DNA: TGTGCCACCAGTGAGAGGGGGGGGACGAACACAGATACGCAGTATTTT; CDR3: CATSERGGTNTDTQYF
length: 14; J: TRBJ1-6; V: TRBV10-2; size: -; D: TRBD1; DNA: TGCGCCAGCAGGGAGACCGGGACAGGGCCACCCCTCCACTTT; CDR3: CASRETGTGPPLHF
length: 15; J: TRBJ1-5; V: TRBV7-9; size: few; D: -; DNA: TGTGCCAGCAGCTTAGGGTTCGCAGGGAACCAGCCCCAGCATTTT; CDR3: CASSLGFAGNQPQHF
length: 15; J: TRBJ2-1; V: TRBV2; size: -; D: TRBD2; DNA: TGTGCCAGCACACGAAGTAGCGGGTTCACCAATGAGCAGTTCTTC; CDR3: CASTRSSGFTNEQFF
length: 15; J: TRBJ2-7; V: TRBV27; size: -; D: TRBD1; DNA: TGTGCCAGCAGTTTTCTCGGGACAGAGTCCTACGAGCAGTACTTC; CDR3: CASSFLGTESYEQYF
length: 15; J: TRBJ2-3; V: TRBV5-1; size: once; D: TRBD2; DNA: TGCGCCAGCAGCTTCCGTCTAGCGGGAGTCGATACGCAGTATTTT; CDR3: CASSFRLAGVDTQYF
length: 16; J: TRBJ2-7; V: TRBV5-1; size: -; D: TRBD1; DNA: TGCGCCAGCAGCCCTACCCCGGACAGGGCCTCCTACGAGCAGTACTTC; CDR3: CASSPTPDRASYEQYF
length: 14; J: TRBJ2-3; V: TRBV5-4; size: -; D: TRBD2; DNA: TGTGCCAGCAGCTTAGCGGGGGGCACAGATACGCAGTATTTT; CDR3: CASSLAGGTDTQYF
length: 15; J: TRBJ1-1; V: TRBV10-3; size: -; D: -; DNA: TGTGCCATCAACCGTTTGGGACTTGGGAACACTGAAGCTTTCTTT; CDR3: CAINRLGLGNTEAFF
length: 15; J: TRBJ2-3; V: TRBV5-1; size: -; D: TRBD1; DNA: TGCGCCAGCAGCTCCAACCCAGACAGGGGAGATACGCAGTATTTT; CDR3: CASSSNPDRGDTQYF
length: 11; J: TRBJ1-1; V: TRBV20-1; size: -; D: -; DNA: TGCAGTGCTAGAGCCCCCCCAACGGCGGCCTTT; CDR3: CSARAPPTAAF
length: 13; J: TRBJ1-2; V: TRBV2; size: -; D: TRBD1; DNA: TGTGCCAGCAAACAGGGGGCTAGTGAGGGCTACACCTTC; CDR3: CASKQGASEGYTF
length: 13; J: TRBJ2-2; V: TRBV2; size: -; D: -; DNA: TGTGCCAGCAGGATTTTAGTCACCGGGGAGCTGTTTTTT; CDR3: CASRILVTGELFF
length: 14; J: TRBJ2-5; V: TRBV29-1; size: -; D: TRBD2; DNA: TGCAGCGCCGGCCGAGCGGGGGCCCAAGAGACCCAGTACTTC; CDR3: CSAGRAGAQETQYF
length: 14; J: TRBJ2-3; V: TRBV6-5; size: -; D: -; DNA: TGTGCCAGCAGCCTTCTTCTTGTCACAGATACGCAGTATTTT; CDR3: CASSLLLVTDTQYF
length: 16; J: TRBJ1-6; V: TRBV28; size: few; D: TRBD1; DNA: TGTGCCAGCACTGGACAGGGCAGTGGGTATAATTCACCCCTCCACTTT; CDR3: CASTGQGSGYNSPLHF
length: 14; J: TRBJ2-1; V: TRBV6-1; size: -; D: TRBD2; DNA: TGTGCCAGCAGTAAAGCGGGGCGGAACAATGAGCAGTTCTTC; CDR3: CASSKAGRNNEQFF